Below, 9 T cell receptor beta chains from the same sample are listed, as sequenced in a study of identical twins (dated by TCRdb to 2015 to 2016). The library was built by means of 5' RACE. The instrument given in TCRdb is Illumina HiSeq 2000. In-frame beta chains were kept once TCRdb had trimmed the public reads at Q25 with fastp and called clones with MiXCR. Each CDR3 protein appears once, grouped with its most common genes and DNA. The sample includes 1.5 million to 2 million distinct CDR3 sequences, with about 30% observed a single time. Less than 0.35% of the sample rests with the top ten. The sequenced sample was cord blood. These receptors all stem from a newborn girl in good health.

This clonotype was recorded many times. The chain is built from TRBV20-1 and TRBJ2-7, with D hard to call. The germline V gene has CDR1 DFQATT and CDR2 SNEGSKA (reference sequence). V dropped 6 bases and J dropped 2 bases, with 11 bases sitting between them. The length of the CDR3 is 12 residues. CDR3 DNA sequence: TGCAGTGCCCAAGGCCACACCTACGAGCAGTACTTC. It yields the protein CSAQGHTYEQYF.

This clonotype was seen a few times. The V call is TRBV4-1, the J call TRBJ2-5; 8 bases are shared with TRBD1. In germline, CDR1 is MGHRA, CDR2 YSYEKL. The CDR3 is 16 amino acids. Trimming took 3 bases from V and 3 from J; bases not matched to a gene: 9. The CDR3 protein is CASSQRYTGGKETQYF. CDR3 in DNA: TGCGCCAGCAGCCAGAGATATACAGGGGGAAAAGAGACCCAGTACTTC.

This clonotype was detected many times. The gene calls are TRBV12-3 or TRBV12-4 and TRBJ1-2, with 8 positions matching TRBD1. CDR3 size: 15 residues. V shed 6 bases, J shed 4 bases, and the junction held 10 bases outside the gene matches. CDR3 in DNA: TGTGCCAGCAGCCGTAGACAGGGGCAAGGCTATGGCTACACCTTC. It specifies CASSRRQGQGYGYTF.

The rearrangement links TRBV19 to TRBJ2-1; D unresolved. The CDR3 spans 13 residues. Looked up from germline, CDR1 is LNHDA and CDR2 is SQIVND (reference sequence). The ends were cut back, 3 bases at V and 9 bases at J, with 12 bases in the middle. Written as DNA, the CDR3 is TGTGCCAGTAGTATCACACGACAAAGTGAGCAGTTCTTC. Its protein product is CASSITRQSEQFF.

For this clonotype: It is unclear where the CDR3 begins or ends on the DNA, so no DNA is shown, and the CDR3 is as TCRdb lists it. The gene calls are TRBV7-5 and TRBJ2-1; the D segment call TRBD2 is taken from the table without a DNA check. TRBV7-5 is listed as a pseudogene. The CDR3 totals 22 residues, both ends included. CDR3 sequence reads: CISVSEAPGPSGGLSSYNEQFF.

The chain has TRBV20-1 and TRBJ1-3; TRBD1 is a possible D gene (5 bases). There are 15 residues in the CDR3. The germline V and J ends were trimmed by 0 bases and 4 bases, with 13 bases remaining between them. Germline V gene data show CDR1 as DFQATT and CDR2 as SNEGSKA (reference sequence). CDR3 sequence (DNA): TGCAGTGCTAGAGATCCGGACACGGGAGGAAACACCATATATTTT. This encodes CSARDPDTGGNTIYF.

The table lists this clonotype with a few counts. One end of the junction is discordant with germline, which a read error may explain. As DNA, the CDR3 is TGTACCAGCTCACGGGACAGGGGATGGAACACTGAAGCTTTCTTT. Translation: CTSSRDRGWNTEAFF. The chain employs TRBV18 and TRBJ1-1, with 10 nucleotides matching TRBD1. CDR3 length: 15 amino acids. The germline V gene has CDR1 KGHSH and CDR2 LQKENI.

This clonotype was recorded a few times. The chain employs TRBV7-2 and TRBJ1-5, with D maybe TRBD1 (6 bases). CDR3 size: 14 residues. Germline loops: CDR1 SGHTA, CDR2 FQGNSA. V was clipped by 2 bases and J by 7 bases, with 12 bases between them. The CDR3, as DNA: TGTGCCAGCAGCTTATACACAGGGTACCAGCCCCAGCATTTT. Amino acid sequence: CASSLYTGYQPQHF.

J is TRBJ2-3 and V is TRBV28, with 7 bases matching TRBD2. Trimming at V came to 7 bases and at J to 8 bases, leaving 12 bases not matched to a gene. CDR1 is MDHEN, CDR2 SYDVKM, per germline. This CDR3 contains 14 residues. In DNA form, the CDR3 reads TGTGCCAGCACCCTTAGCGGGTCCGGGGGTACGCAGTATTTT. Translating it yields CASTLSGSGGTQYF.